The 30 T cell receptor beta chains below were found in one sample sequenced in a study of beta chain features in type 1 diabetes (dated by TCRdb to 2016 to 2018). Preparation of the library involved the immunoSEQ multiplex PCR assay. The entire amount of isolated RNA was reverse transcribed using the High Capacity cDNA Reverse Transcription Kit, so the sequenced TCRB transcripts were expressed ones. TCRdb took this table from immuneACCESS and kept in-frame rearrangements with V and J called. Such tables lack part of the clones; where checked against another copy, unresolved V genes explain under half of the gap, and the rest is unexplained. This sample gives 130,000 to 150,000 clones in total; under 60% of them show up just once. Of the sample, roughly 0.4% falls within the top ten clones. The source material was Tregs from blood. The sample's cell subset or site label, decoded: regulatory CD4+ T cells. These receptors were obtained from a young man in good health.

V is TRBV10-3 and J is TRBJ2-7, with 12 bases that match TRBD2. CDR1 is ENHRY, CDR2 SYGVKD, per germline. The CDR3 runs to 15 residues. Trimming removed 6 bases from V and 6 bases from J; junction bases left unmatched: 9. CDR3 sequence: CAIRGRTSGTGEQYF. The DNA for the CDR3 is TGTGCCATCAGGGGGCGGACTAGCGGGACGGGCGAGCAGTACTTC.

This sequence joins TRBV21-1 and TRBJ2-7; the table calls TRBD2, which could not be checked here. TRBV21-1 is shown as a pseudogene. The CDR3 length is 17 residues. CDR3 nucleotide sequence: TGTGCCAGCAGCAAAGGCTCGGGGGGGTCGAGCTCCTACGAGCAGTACTTC. Protein sequence: CASSKGSGGSSSYEQYF.

This clone was seen at least ten times. The chain carries TRBV7-9 and TRBJ1-4; 7 nucleotides line up with TRBD1. Losses at the gene ends were 4 bases for V and 3 bases for J; bases not matched to a gene: 5. The length of the CDR3 is 15 residues. Per the germline V gene, CDR1 is SEHNR and CDR2 is FQNEAQ (reference sequence). The CDR3 here is CASSSHRGANEKLFF. CDR3 DNA: TGTGCCAGCAGCTCCCACAGGGGTGCTAATGAAAAACTGTTTTTT.

The chain employs TRBV7-2 and TRBJ1-1; 8 positions match TRBD1. Germline trimming cut 5 bases from V and 1 base from J; bases unmatched to any gene: 12. Germline V CDR1 and CDR2: SGHTA, FQGNSA. The CDR3 totals 17 residues. CDR3: CASSTTDRVYRNTEAFF. In DNA form, the CDR3 reads TGTGCCAGCAGCACTACGGACAGGGTATATAGGAACACTGAAGCTTTCTTT. The full variable domain, with the rest looked up from reference TRBV7-2 and TRBJ1-1, is GAGVSQSPSNKVTEKGKDVELRCDPISGHTALYWYRQSLGQGLEFLIYFQGNSAPDKSGLPSDRFSAERTGGSVSTLTIQRTQQEDSAVYLCASSTTDRVYRNTEAFFGQGTRLTVV.

DNA for the CDR3: TGTGCCAGCAGCTTAGAGTCGGGGACTGAAGCTTTCTTT. This gives the protein CASSLESGTEAFF. V usage is TRBV7-9 and J usage is TRBJ1-1, with D hard to call. Per the germline V gene, CDR1 is SEHNR and CDR2 is FQNEAQ (reference sequence). V lost 1 base, J lost 5 bases, and 8 bases lay in between. This CDR3 is 13 amino acids long.

The V gene is TRBV7-9, the J gene TRBJ2-7, with 10 nucleotides matching TRBD1. This CDR3 is built from 17 residues. Germline V gives CDR1 SEHNR, CDR2 FQNEAQ (reference sequence). Unmatched junction bases numbered 9, after V lost 1 base and J lost 3 bases. The CDR3 DNA reads TGTGCCAGCAGCTTAGTCGTGGTACGGACAGGGGGCTACGAGCAGTACTTC. This codes for CASSLVVVRTGGYEQYF. The full variable domain, with the rest looked up from reference TRBV7-9 and TRBJ2-7, is DTGVSQNPRHKITKRGQNVTFRCDPISEHNRLYWYRQTLGQGPEFLTYFQNEAQLEKSRLLSDRFSAERPKGSFSTLEIQRTEQGDSAMYLCASSLVVVRTGGYEQYFGPGTRLTVT.

This clone was seen a handful of times. V and J are TRBV10-3 and TRBJ2-5; D is undetermined. V shed 6 bases and J shed 3 bases, with 11 bases lying between them. The germline CDR1 and CDR2 sequences are ENHRY and SYGVKD. CDR3 length equals 13 residues. DNA of the CDR3: TGTGCCATCAGCCAGATTAATAAAGAGACCCAGTACTTC. Residues: CAISQINKETQYF.

The gene calls are TRBV5-1 and TRBJ1-4; D unclear. From germline, CDR1 is SGHRS and CDR2 YFSETQ. Trimming pared 4 bases from V and 2 bases from J, leaving 18 bases between. The CDR3 is 17 amino acids. CDR3 DNA sequence: TGCGCCAGCAGCCCAAGCCGGACTGGCGCGACTAATGAAAAACTGTTTTTT. Translation gives CASSPSRTGATNEKLFF. Full variable domain (rest looked up from reference TRBV5-1 and TRBJ1-4): KAGVTQTPRYLIKTRGQQVTLSCSPISGHRSVSWYQQTPGQGLQFLFEYFSETQRNKGNFPGRFSGRQFSNSRSEMNVSTLELGDSALYLCASSPSRTGATNEKLFFGSGTQLSVL.

The chain has TRBV27 and TRBJ2-7; no definite D call. V lost 8 bases to trimming and J lost 5 bases, with 7 bases between them. CDR1 MNHEY and CDR2 SMNVEV come from the germline V gene (reference sequence). The length of the CDR3 is 10 residues. Here the CDR3 reads CASGLHEQYF. DNA of the CDR3: TGTGCCAGCGGCTTGCACGAGCAGTACTTC.

The chain employs TRBV28 and TRBJ2-5; no firm D call. CDR3 length equals 11 residues. V was trimmed by 8 bases and J by 5 bases, leaving 9 bases between them. Germline CDR1 and CDR2: MDHEN and SYDVKM. The CDR3 sequence is CASRTWETQYF. DNA for the CDR3: TGTGCCAGCCGTACTTGGGAGACCCAGTACTTC. The variable domain in full, with the rest retrieved from reference TRBV28 and TRBJ2-5, is DVKVTQSSRYLVKRTGEKVFLECVQDMDHENMFWYRQDPGLGLRLIYFSYDVKMKEKGDIPEGYSVSREKKERFSLILESASTNQTSMYLCASRTWETQYFGPGTRLLVL.

The V call is TRBV6-6, the J call TRBJ2-1; TRBD1 agrees at 8 bases. The CDR3 runs to 16 residues. V gave up 6 bases and J gave up 0 bases; unmatched junction bases: 7. Germline lookup yields CDR1 MNHNY and CDR2 SVGAGI (reference sequence). CDR3 nucleotides: TGTGCCAGCAGCCCCAGGGGGCTCAGCTCCTACAATGAGCAGTTCTTC. Translating gives CASSPRGLSSYNEQFF.

V and J are TRBV6-5 and TRBJ1-6, with 12 bases matching TRBD1. The CDR3 loop spans 15 amino acids. Germline V gene lookup returns CDR1 MNHEY and CDR2 SVGAGI. Losses at the gene ends were 6 bases for V and 9 bases for J; bases not matched to a gene: 6. CDR3 sequence: CASRPPGQGASPLHF. In nucleotides, the CDR3 is TGTGCCAGCAGACCCCCGGGACAGGGGGCTTCACCCCTCCACTTT.

The chain employs TRBV4-2 and TRBJ2-5; weak D call: TRBD1 (6 bases). Germline lookup yields CDR1 LGHNA and CDR2 YNFKEQ. Trimming removed 5 bases at V and 5 bases at J, with 15 bases between. The CDR3 totals 14 residues. Here the CDR3 DNA reads TGTGCCAGCAGCGAATTACAGGGCTGGGAGACCCAGTACTTC. Translating it yields CASSELQGWETQYF.

Note on this clone: One end of the junction is discordant with germline, which a read error may explain. The genes are TRBV7-7 and TRBJ2-1, with 7 bases that match TRBD2. Germline V gives CDR1 SSHAT, CDR2 FNYEAQ (reference sequence). The CDR3 has 15 residues. CDR3 residues: CASSSSGGSYNEQFF. The CDR3 coding sequence is TGTGCTAGCAGCTCCTCGGGGGGCTCCTACAATGAGCAGTTCTTC.

J is TRBJ2-7 and V is TRBV2; 10 nucleotides align to TRBD1. The CDR3 runs to 15 residues. V trimming: 3 bases; J trimming: 6 bases; junction bases outside the gene matches: 8. The germline gives CDR1 SNHLY, CDR2 FYNNEI. The CDR3 DNA reads as TGTGCCAGCAGTGACCCCGGACAGGGGGGGCTCGAGCAGTACTTC. Translated, it gives CASSDPGQGGLEQYF.

The chain combines TRBV7-8 with TRBJ2-5; 10 nucleotides line up with TRBD2. The CDR3 contains 16 residues. Looked up from germline, CDR1 is SGHVS and CDR2 is FQNEAQ. Trimming removed 1 base from V and 4 bases from J; junction bases left unmatched: 6. CDR3 in DNA: TGTGCCAGCAGCTTAGTAGGGCTAGCGGGGGTAGAGACCCAGTACTTC. It is translated as CASSLVGLAGVETQYF. Based on the CDR3 plus reference TRBV7-8 and TRBJ2-5, the full variable domain is GAGVSQSPRYKVAKRGQDVALRCDPISGHVSLFWYQQALGQGPEFLTYFQNEAQLDKSGLPSDRFFAERPEGSVSTLKIQRTQQEDSAVYLCASSLVGLAGVETQYFGPGTRLLVL.

CDR3 sequence: CAWSGGSLQPQHF. The CDR3 nucleotides are TGTGCCTGGAGTGGTGGCTCCCTCCAGCCCCAGCATTTT. The genes are TRBV30 and TRBJ1-5; no clear D. V was pared by 1 base and J by 7 bases, with 11 bases between. Germline V gene lookup returns CDR1 GTSNPN and CDR2 SVGIG (reference sequence). The CDR3 is 13 residues long. Complete variable domain (other parts from reference TRBV30 and TRBJ1-5): SQTIHQWPATLVQPVGSPLSLECTVEGTSNPNLYWYRQAAGRGLQLLFYSVGIGQISSEVPQNLSASRPQDRQFILSSKKLLLSDSGFYLCAWSGGSLQPQHFGDGTRLSIL.

This clone was detected only once. The chain employs TRBV7-2 and TRBJ2-1; 7 nucleotides line up with TRBD1. Germline CDR1 SGHTA, CDR2 FQGNSA. Trimming removed 3 bases from V and 3 bases from J; junction bases left unmatched: 8. This CDR3 spans 16 amino acids. The CDR3: CASSFSRGTVYNEQFF. CDR3 nucleotide sequence: TGTGCCAGCAGCTTTTCTAGGGGGACAGTCTACAATGAGCAGTTCTTC. Complete variable domain (other parts from reference TRBV7-2 and TRBJ2-1): GAGVSQSPSNKVTEKGKDVELRCDPISGHTALYWYRQSLGQGLEFLIYFQGNSAPDKSGLPSDRFSAERTGGSVSTLTIQRTQQEDSAVYLCASSFSRGTVYNEQFFGPGTRLTVL.

The chain combines TRBV9 with TRBJ2-6, with 15 bases aligning to TRBD2. V shed 4 bases, J shed 0 bases, and the junction held 8 bases outside the gene matches. The CDR3 runs to 20 residues. CDR1 and CDR2 (germline): SGDLS, YYNGEE. CDR3 sequence (DNA): TGTGCCAGCAGCCCTGGGACTAGCGGGAGGACCTACTCTGGGGCCAACGTCCTGACTTTC. Translation gives CASSPGTSGRTYSGANVLTF.

This clone came up a few times. The gene calls are TRBV5-1 and TRBJ1-5, with D unresolved. This CDR3 comprises 14 residues. V lost 4 bases to trimming and J lost 7 bases, with 15 bases between them. The germline V gene encodes CDR1 SGHRS and CDR2 YFSETQ. The CDR3 spells CASSSGLGDQPQHF. CDR3 nucleotides: TGCGCCAGCAGCAGCGGACTGGGAGACCAGCCCCAGCATTTT.

In this sample, this clone turned up a few times. This sequence joins TRBV7-2 and TRBJ2-1; a weak D match, TRBD2 (6 bases). V lost 3 bases to trimming and J lost 2 bases, with 14 bases between them. The CDR3 spans 16 residues. Germline V CDR1 and CDR2: SGHTA, FQGNSA. The chain's CDR3 is CASSFDRGWAYNEQFF. CDR3 in DNA: TGTGCCAGCAGCTTCGATCGGGGGTGGGCCTACAATGAGCAGTTCTTC.

This clone was picked up a small number of times. The V and J genes are TRBV7-9 and TRBJ2-1, with 8 bases matching TRBD2. This CDR3 region has 15 residues. Trimming at V came to 3 bases and at J to 6 bases, leaving 7 bases not matched to a gene. Germline CDR1 and CDR2: SEHNR and FQNEAQ (reference sequence). Here the CDR3 DNA reads TGTGCCAGCAGCTTTCTGGGACTAGGGGGCAATGAGCAGTTCTTC. Amino acid sequence: CASSFLGLGGNEQFF.

J is TRBJ2-1 and V is TRBV11-1; 8 bases map to TRBD2. There are 13 residues in the CDR3. Germline-derived CDR1 and CDR2 are SGHAT and FQDESV (reference sequence). With 8 bases clipped from V and 4 bases from J, the junction kept 4 bases outside the gene matches. The CDR3 region has the DNA TGTGCCAGCCGGGGGACTAGATACAATGAGCAGTTCTTC. Protein sequence: CASRGTRYNEQFF.

This clone was counted only a few times. The chain carries TRBV4-3 and TRBJ2-7; the D gene is possibly TRBD1 (7 bases). CDR1 is LGHNA, CDR2 YSLEER, per germline. V lost 0 bases, J lost 6 bases, and 12 bases lay in between. The CDR3 extends over 14 amino acids. This CDR3 reads CASSQEPGGSEQYF. The CDR3 DNA is TGCGCCAGCAGCCAAGAGCCAGGGGGGAGCGAGCAGTACTTC.

In its sample, this clone was seen once. The chain couples TRBV7-9 to TRBJ1-4; no definite D call. Germline V gene data show CDR1 as SEHNR and CDR2 as FQNEAQ (reference sequence). The germline V and J ends were trimmed by 5 bases and 0 bases, with 10 bases remaining between them. This CDR3 has 15 residues. The CDR3 DNA reads TGTGCCAGCAGCGGATACAGTGCAACTAATGAAAAACTGTTTTTT. It codes for CASSGYSATNEKLFF.

The chain recombines TRBV7-8 with TRBJ1-2, with TRBD1 as a possible D gene (5 bases). Trimming cost V 5 bases and J 1 base, with 17 bases left between them. The CDR3 spans 16 residues. Germline V gives CDR1 SGHVS, CDR2 FQNEAQ. This chain's CDR3 is CASSRRQLNYNYGYTF. CDR3 bases: TGTGCCAGCAGCCGAAGACAGCTAAACTATAACTATGGCTACACCTTC.

This clone was counted a few times. The rearrangement joins TRBV11-2 to TRBJ1-2; D is uncertain. The CDR3 length is 15 residues. Trimming removed 2 bases from V and 2 bases from J, with 12 bases in between. Germline V lookup: CDR1 SGHAT, CDR2 FQNNGV. The CDR3 coding sequence is TGTGCCAGCAGCTTATTGGCAGTCGTGAACTATGGCTACACCTTC. This translates into CASSLLAVVNYGYTF.

CDR3 sequence (DNA): TGTGCCAGCAGAGCGGGCCCTTACAATGAGCAGTTCTTC. Protein: CASRAGPYNEQFF. This chain connects TRBV5-4 to TRBJ2-1; D might be TRBD2 (6 bases). This CDR3 is built from 13 residues. Deletions cut 5 bases from V and 4 bases from J, with 10 bases between. CDR1 is SGHNT, CDR2 YYREEE, per germline (reference sequence). Using reference TRBV5-4 and TRBJ2-1 for the parts outside the CDR3, the full variable domain is ETGVTQSPTHLIKTRGQQVTLRCSSQSGHNTVSWYQQALGQGPQFIFQYYREEENGRGNFPPRFSGLQFPNYSSELNVNALELDDSALYLCASRAGPYNEQFFGPGTRLTVL.

This clone was detected a few times. This chain links TRBV30 with TRBJ2-4; TRBD1 might be the D (5 bases). The CDR3 consists of 13 residues. Trimming removed 5 bases from V and 7 bases from J, with 15 bases in between. Germline CDR1 and CDR2: GTSNPN and SVGIG (reference sequence). The CDR3 nucleotides read TGTGCCTGGGGCGACAGCCCTTGGAACATTCAGTACTTC. Translated, it gives CAWGDSPWNIQYF.

The chain is built from TRBV6-1 and TRBJ1-5; D remains ambiguous. The V end lost 1 base, the J end lost 3 bases, and 10 bases lay between the germline ends. CDR1 is MNHNS, CDR2 SASEGT, per germline. This CDR3 is 15 amino acids long. CDR3 loop: CASSEDIQYNQPQHF. The CDR3 DNA follows: TGTGCCAGCAGTGAAGATATACAGTACAATCAGCCCCAGCATTTT.